The TCR beta chain under discussion was sequenced for a study of T cell responses to AZD1222 COVID-19 vaccine. Study-level points and caveats: Spike-spanning, vaccine-associated CD4 TCRs were dominant at 160-218 and 743-854.

This clone was recorded once. Its antigen is unknown. Generated by immunoSEQ multiplex PCR, the TCRdb table keeps only in-frame clones and is missing some. The data show about 120,000 clones, around 91% seen once. V was clipped by 0 bases and J by 3 bases; unmatched bases: 5. Germline values: CDR1 LGHNA, CDR2 YNFKEQ. This CDR3 comprises 16 residues. This specimen consisted of peripheral blood, obtained on day 0 of MenACWY control vaccination. The V and J genes are TRBV4-2 and TRBJ1-5, with TRBD1 matching 7 bases. This clonotype was sampled from an adult in good health. CDR3 coding DNA: TGTGCCAGCAGCCAAGAATGGGACAGTCTCAATCAGCCCCAGCATTTT. Translated, it gives CASSQEWDSLNQPQHF.